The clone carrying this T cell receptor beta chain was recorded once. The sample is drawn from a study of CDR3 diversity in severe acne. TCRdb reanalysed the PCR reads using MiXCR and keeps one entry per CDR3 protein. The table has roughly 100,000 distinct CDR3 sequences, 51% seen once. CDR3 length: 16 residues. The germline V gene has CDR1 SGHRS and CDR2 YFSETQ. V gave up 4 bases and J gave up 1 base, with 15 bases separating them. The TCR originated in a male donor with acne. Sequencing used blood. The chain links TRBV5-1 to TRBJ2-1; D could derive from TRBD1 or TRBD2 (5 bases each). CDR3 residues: CASSPGTDSSYNEQFF. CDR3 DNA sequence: TGCGCCAGCAGCCCAGGGACGGACTCGTCCTACAATGAGCAGTTCTTC.